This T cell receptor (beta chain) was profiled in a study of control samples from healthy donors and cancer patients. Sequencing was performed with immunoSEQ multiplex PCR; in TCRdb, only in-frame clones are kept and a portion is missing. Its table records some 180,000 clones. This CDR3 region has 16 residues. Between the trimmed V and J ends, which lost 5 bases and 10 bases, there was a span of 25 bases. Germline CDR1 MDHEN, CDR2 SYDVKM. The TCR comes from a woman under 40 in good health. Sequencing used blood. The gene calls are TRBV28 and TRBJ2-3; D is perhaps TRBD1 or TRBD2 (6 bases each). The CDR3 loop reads CASSPEGGATGGAQYF. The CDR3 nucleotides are TGTGCCAGCAGTCCCGAGGGGGGAGCCACGGGCGGGGCGCAGTATTTT.